These 18 T cell receptor beta chains share one sample of origin, sequenced in a study of Ad26.COV2.S vaccination and SARS-CoV-2 variants. Documented treatment: some 20 received Ad26.COV2.S at low or high dose, single or two shots; 5 received placebo; per-sample allocation not given. Following the first vaccine or placebo injection, samples were taken on day 63. The method was immunoSEQ multiplex PCR; TCRdb's version includes in-frame clones alone and lacks a portion of them. The repertoire holds some 370,000 clones, under 90% seen once, with roughly 7.4% in the top ten. Sequences were derived from peripheral blood, sampled in a trial of Ad26.COV2.S vaccine versus placebo. The receptor set was obtained from a person between 18 and 59 years old who received the Ad26.COV2.S COVID-19 vaccine or a placebo.

The chain carries TRBV11-2 and TRBJ2-2, with TRBD2 identical over 11 bases. The CDR3 has 16 residues. Germline assignment: CDR1 SGHAT and CDR2 FQNNGV. The V and J ends lost 5 bases and 7 bases, in that order; junction bases with no gene match: 9. The CDR3 spells CASSALSGRVVGELFF. CDR3 nucleotide sequence: TGTGCCAGCAGCGCCCTTAGCGGGAGGGTGGTCGGGGAGCTGTTTTTT. Combining the CDR3 with reference TRBV11-2 and TRBJ2-2 gives the whole variable domain EAGVAQSPRYKIIEKRQSVAFWCNPISGHATLYWYQQILGQGPKLLIQFQNNGVVDDSQLPKDRFSAERLKGVDSTLKIQPAKLEDSAVYLCASSALSGRVVGELFFGEGSRLTVL.

The V and J genes are TRBV9 and TRBJ1-2, with D tentatively TRBD1 (5 bases). Trimming removed 3 bases from V and 4 bases from J, with 16 bases in between. The germline V gene has CDR1 SGDLS and CDR2 YYNGEE. The CDR3 covers 15 residues. For the CDR3, the DNA is TGTGCCAGCAGCGCACCGGGACGGGGAATCTATGGCTACACCTTC. It specifies CASSAPGRGIYGYTF.

CDR3 bases: TGTGCCTGGAAGATAAGGGGTACCTACAATGAGCAGTTCTTC. It specifies CAWKIRGTYNEQFF. This rearrangement joins TRBV30 to TRBJ2-1; tentative D call: TRBD1 (5 bases). Germline V gene sequence: CDR1 GTSNPN, CDR2 SVGIG (reference sequence). V gave up 4 bases and J gave up 2 bases, with 12 bases separating them. The CDR3 contains 14 residues.

CDR3 sequence reads: CASSVGLLRMGSDTQYF. In DNA form, the CDR3 reads TGTGCCAGCAGTGTGGGACTCTTACGTATGGGTTCAGATACGCAGTATTTT. The V call is TRBV6-1, the J call TRBJ2-3; weak D call: TRBD2 (6 bases). This CDR3 contains 17 residues. Deletions cut 4 bases from V and 4 bases from J, with 21 bases between. Germline-derived CDR1 and CDR2 are MNHNS and SASEGT.

This chain connects TRBV5-6 to TRBJ1-2; D ambiguous. Germline CDR1 SGHDT, CDR2 YYEEEE. CDR3 length equals 14 residues. V was pared by 3 bases and J by 5 bases, with 14 bases between. Here the CDR3 DNA reads TGTGCCAGCAGCTCCCGGACGGAGCGGTATGGCTACACCTTC. Its protein product is CASSSRTERYGYTF.

J is TRBJ1-1 and V is TRBV10-3; unclear D gene. This CDR3 is 12 amino acids long. Trimming cost V 10 bases and J 7 bases, with 16 bases left between them. The germline CDR1 and CDR2 sequences are ENHRY and SYGVKD. This CDR3 is CATGPTGDEAFF. The CDR3 region has the DNA TGTGCCACCGGGCCGACGGGCGATGAAGCTTTCTTT.

This clone was observed a handful of times. The chain employs TRBV30 and TRBJ1-2; TRBD1 is a possible D gene (6 bases). Germline-derived CDR1 and CDR2 are GTSNPN and SVGIG (reference sequence). V was clipped by 4 bases and J by 8 bases, with 23 bases between them. This CDR3 is 15 amino acids long. CDR3 in DNA: TGTGCCTGGAACCAGTCCCCCACAGGGTATTTCGGCTACACCTTC. This gives the protein CAWNQSPTGYFGYTF.

The rearrangement joins TRBV4-1 to TRBJ1-4; TRBD1 is a possible D gene (6 bases). The CDR3 covers 15 residues. Germline loops: CDR1 MGHRA, CDR2 YSYEKL. Trimming shortened V by 3 bases and J by 3 bases, and 11 bases separated the two germline ends. The DNA of the CDR3 is TGCGCCAGCAGCCACCCGACAGGAGCTAATGAAAAACTGTTTTTT. Its translation is CASSHPTGANEKLFF.

This chain joins TRBV6-6 and TRBJ1-2, with 8 positions matching TRBD1. The length of the CDR3 is 16 residues. Losses at the gene ends were 7 bases for V and 7 bases for J; bases not matched to a gene: 17. The V gene's germline CDR1 is MNHNY and CDR2 SVGAGI (reference sequence). CDR3 loop: CASTTRSSGGASGYTF. CDR3 sequence (DNA): TGTGCCAGCACCACGAGGTCTTCAGGGGGCGCGAGTGGCTACACCTTC.

In its sample, this clone was seen once. V is TRBV20-1 and J is TRBJ2-3, with D unresolved. The germline CDR1 and CDR2 sequences are DFQATT and SNEGSKA (reference sequence). V dropped 6 bases and J dropped 13 bases, with 17 bases sitting between them. The CDR3 is made up of 11 amino acids. CDR3 residues: CSAHLGPSEYF. CDR3 DNA sequence: TGCAGTGCCCACCTGGGCCCCTCGGAGTATTTT.

The V call is TRBV2, the J call TRBJ1-2; D gene unclear. Per the germline V gene, CDR1 is SNHLY and CDR2 is FYNNEI. The CDR3 extends over 12 amino acids. Trimming stripped 10 bases from V and 4 bases from J, with 13 bases between. The CDR3 region is CATLGDTYGYTF. Here the CDR3 DNA reads TGTGCCACACTTGGGGATACCTATGGCTACACCTTC.

The rearrangement links TRBV4-1 to TRBJ2-5, with 8 bases lining up with TRBD1. With V trimmed by 2 bases and J by 5 bases, 13 bases remained unmatched. There are 17 residues in the CDR3. Germline V gene data show CDR1 as MGHRA and CDR2 as YSYEKL. CDR3 residues: CASSQPGQGKTKETQYF. CDR3 sequence (DNA): TGCGCCAGCAGCCAACCCGGACAGGGAAAGACTAAGGAGACCCAGTACTTC.

This clone occurred a few times. The V gene is TRBV11-3, the J gene TRBJ2-7, with D possibly being TRBD2 (6 bases). V gave up 8 bases and J gave up 2 bases, with 16 bases separating them. Germline V gene data show CDR1 as SGHNT and CDR2 as YENEEA. This CDR3 region has 14 residues. CDR3 region: CASGKTRPPYEQYF. In nucleotides, the CDR3 is TGTGCCAGCGGCAAGACTAGACCTCCCTACGAGCAGTACTTC. The full variable domain, in which reference TRBV11-3 and TRBJ2-7 provide the parts outside the CDR3, is EAGVVQSPRYKIIEKKQPVAFWCNPISGHNTLYWYLQNLGQGPELLIRYENEEAVDDSQLPKDRFSAERLKGVDSTLKIQPAELGDSAVYLCASGKTRPPYEQYFGPGTRLTVT.

For this clone: Other DNA sequences in the sample encode the same CDR3. This chain links TRBV3-1 (or the pseudogene TRBV3-2) with TRBJ2-7; D gene uncertain. The germline gives CDR1 LGHDT, CDR2 YNNKEL (reference sequence). The CDR3 loop spans 11 amino acids. The V and J ends lost 3 bases and 3 bases respectively, with 3 bases between them. The CDR3, as DNA: TGTGCCAGCAGCCACCACTACGAGCAGTACTTC. Its translation: CASSHHYEQYF.

This chain uses TRBV30 with TRBJ1-4, with 7 bases aligning to TRBD1. Unmatched junction bases numbered 7, after V lost 5 bases and J lost 10 bases. There are 12 residues in the CDR3. The germline V gene has CDR1 GTSNPN and CDR2 SVGIG (reference sequence). CDR3 amino acids: CAWDREGAKLFF. The CDR3, as DNA: TGTGCCTGGGACAGGGAGGGAGCAAAACTGTTTTTT.

This clone was seen only a few times. The chain recombines TRBV7-2 with TRBJ2-4; D possibly corresponds to TRBD2 (5 bases). The ends were cut back, 0 bases at V and 5 bases at J, with 5 bases in the middle. Germline V gene sequence: CDR1 SGHTA, CDR2 FQGNSA. This CDR3 has 13 amino acids. CDR3 nucleotides: TGTGCCAGCAGCTTAGCGGGAGAAAACATTCAGTACTTC. Its protein is CASSLAGENIQYF. The variable domain in full, with the rest retrieved from reference TRBV7-2 and TRBJ2-4, is GAGVSQSPSNKVTEKGKDVELRCDPISGHTALYWYRQSLGQGLEFLIYFQGNSAPDKSGLPSDRFSAERTGGSVSTLTIQRTQQEDSAVYLCASSLAGENIQYFGAGTRLSVL.

This chain joins TRBV5-4 and TRBJ2-7; a weak D match, TRBD1 (6 bases). CDR3 size: 13 residues. V dropped 5 bases and J dropped 5 bases, with 14 bases sitting between them. CDR1 and CDR2 from the germline V gene are SGHNT and YYREEE (reference sequence). The chain's CDR3 is CASRQGPPHEQYF. In DNA form, the CDR3 reads TGTGCCAGCAGACAGGGACCCCCGCACGAGCAGTACTTC.

The chain is built from TRBV3-1 (or the pseudogene TRBV3-2) and TRBJ2-7; no clear D. The CDR3 spans 16 residues. The ends were cut back, 3 bases at V and 1 base at J, with 16 bases in the middle. CDR1 and CDR2 from the germline V gene are LGHDT and YNNKEL (reference sequence). CDR3 protein: CASSHSQIHSSYEQYF. The CDR3, as DNA: TGTGCCAGCAGCCATTCCCAGATCCACTCTTCCTACGAGCAGTACTTC.